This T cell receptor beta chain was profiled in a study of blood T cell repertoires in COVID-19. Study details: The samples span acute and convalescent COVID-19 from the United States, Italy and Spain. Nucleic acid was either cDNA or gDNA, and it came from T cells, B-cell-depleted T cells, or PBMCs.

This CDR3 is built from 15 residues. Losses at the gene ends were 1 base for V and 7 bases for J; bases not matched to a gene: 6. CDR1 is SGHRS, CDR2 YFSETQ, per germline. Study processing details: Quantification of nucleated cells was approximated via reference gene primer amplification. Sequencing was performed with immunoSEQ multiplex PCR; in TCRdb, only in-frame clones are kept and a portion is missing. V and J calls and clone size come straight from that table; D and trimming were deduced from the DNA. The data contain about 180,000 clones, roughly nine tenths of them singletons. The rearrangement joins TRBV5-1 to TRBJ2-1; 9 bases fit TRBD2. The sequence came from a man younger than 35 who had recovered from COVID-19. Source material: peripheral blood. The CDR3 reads CASSLFSGGGNEQFF. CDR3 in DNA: TGCGCCAGCAGCTTGTTTAGCGGGGGAGGGAATGAGCAGTTCTTC.